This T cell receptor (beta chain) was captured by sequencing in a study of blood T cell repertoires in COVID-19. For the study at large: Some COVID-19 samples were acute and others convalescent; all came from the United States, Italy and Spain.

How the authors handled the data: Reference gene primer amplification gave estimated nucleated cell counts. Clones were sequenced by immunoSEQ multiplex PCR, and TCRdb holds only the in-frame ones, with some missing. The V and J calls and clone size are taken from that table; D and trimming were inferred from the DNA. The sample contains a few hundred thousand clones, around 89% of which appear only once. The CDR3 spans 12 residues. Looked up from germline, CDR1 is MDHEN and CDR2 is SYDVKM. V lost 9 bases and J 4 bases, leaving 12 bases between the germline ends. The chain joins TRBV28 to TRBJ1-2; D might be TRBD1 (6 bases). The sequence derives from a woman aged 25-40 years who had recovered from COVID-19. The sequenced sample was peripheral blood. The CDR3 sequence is CASYRVAYGYTF. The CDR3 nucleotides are TGTGCCAGTTACAGGGTGGCCTATGGCTACACCTTC.